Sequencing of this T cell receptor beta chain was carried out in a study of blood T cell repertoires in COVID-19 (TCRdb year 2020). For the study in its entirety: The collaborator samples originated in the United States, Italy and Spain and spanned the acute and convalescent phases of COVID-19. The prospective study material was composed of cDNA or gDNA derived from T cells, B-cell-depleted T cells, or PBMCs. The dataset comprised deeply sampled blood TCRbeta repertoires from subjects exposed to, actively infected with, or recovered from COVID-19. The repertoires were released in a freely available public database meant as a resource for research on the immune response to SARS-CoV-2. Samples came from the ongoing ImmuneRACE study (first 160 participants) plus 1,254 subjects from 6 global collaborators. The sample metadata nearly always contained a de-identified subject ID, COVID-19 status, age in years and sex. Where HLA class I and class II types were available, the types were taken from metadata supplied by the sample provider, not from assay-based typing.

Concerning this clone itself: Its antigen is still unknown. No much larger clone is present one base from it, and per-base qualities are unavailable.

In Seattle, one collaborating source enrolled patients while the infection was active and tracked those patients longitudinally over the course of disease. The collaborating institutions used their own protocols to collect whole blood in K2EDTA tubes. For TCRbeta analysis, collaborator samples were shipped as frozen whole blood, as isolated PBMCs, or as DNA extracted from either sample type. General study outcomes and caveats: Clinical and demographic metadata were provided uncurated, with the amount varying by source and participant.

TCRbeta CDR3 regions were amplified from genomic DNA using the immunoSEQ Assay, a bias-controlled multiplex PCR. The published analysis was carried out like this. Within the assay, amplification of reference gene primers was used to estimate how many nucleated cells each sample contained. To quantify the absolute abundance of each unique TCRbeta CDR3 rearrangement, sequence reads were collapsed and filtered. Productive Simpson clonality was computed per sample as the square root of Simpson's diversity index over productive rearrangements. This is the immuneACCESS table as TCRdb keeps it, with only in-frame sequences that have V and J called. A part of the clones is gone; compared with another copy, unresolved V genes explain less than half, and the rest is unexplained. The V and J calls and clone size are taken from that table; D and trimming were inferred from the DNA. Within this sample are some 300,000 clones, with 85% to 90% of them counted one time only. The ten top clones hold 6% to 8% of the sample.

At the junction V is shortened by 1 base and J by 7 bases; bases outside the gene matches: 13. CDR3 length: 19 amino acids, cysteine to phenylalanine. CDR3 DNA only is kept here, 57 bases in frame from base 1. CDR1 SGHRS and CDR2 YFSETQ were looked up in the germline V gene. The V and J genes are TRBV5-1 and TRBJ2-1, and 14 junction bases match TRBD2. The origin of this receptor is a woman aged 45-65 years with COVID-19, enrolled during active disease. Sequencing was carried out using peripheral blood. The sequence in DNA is TGCGCCAGCAGCTTGACGGGACTAGCGGGAGATCAAACAAATAATGAGCAGTTCTTC. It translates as CASSLTGLAGDQTNNEQFF.